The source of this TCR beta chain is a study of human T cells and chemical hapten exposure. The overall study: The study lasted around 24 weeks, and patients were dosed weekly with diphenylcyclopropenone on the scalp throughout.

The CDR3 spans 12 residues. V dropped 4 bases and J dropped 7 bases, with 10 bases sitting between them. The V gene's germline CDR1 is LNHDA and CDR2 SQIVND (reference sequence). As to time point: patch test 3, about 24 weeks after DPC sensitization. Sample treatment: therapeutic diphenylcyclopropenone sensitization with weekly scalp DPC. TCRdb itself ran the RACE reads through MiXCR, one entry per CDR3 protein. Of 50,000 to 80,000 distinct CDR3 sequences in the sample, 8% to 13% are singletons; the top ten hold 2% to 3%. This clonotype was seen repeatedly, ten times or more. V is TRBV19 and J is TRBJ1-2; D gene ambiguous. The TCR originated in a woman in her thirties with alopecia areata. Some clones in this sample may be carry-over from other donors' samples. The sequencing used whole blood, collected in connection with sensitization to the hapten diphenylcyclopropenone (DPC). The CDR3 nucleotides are TGTGCCAGTAGTACACTACTGCTTGGCTACACCTTC. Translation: CASSTLLLGYTF.